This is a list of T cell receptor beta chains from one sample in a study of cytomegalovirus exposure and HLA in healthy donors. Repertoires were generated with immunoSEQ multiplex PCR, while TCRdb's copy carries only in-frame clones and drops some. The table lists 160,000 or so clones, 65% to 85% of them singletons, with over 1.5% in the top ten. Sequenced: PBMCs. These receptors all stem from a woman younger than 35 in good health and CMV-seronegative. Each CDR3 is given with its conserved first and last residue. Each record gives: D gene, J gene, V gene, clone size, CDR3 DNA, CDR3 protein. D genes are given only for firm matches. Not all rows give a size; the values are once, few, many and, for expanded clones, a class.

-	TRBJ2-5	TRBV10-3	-	TGTGCCATCAGTGACCCTAGGCGGGGCAGAGGACAAGAGACCCAGTACTTC	CAISDPRRGRGQETQYF
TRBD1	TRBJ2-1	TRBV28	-	TGTGCCAGCACAACCCGGGGACAGCGGAATGAGCAGTTCTTC	CASTTRGQRNEQFF
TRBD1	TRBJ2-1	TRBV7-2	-	TGTGCCAGCAGCTTATGGGGACAGGGCTCCTACAATGAGCAGTTCTTC	CASSLWGQGSYNEQFF
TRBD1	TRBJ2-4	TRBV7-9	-	TGTGCCAGCAGCTTAGGCACAGGGGGCGAAAACATTCAGTACTTC	CASSLGTGGENIQYF
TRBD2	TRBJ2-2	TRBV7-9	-	TGTGCCAGCACTAGAGCGGGGGAGAACACCGGGGAGCTGTTTTTT	CASTRAGENTGELFF
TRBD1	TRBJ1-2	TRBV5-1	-	TGCGCCAGCAGCCTCTTACAGGGGAACTATGGCTACACCTTC	CASSLLQGNYGYTF
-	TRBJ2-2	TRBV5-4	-	TGTGCCAGCAGCGGGGGGGGCCCGGACACCGGGGAGCTGTTTTTT	CASSGGGPDTGELFF
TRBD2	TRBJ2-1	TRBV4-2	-	TGTGCCAGCAGCCTTTCGAGCGGGGGGAATTACAATGAGCAGTTCTTC	CASSLSSGGNYNEQFF
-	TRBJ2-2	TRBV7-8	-	TGTGCCAGCAGCTTACGGAGTTTCGCCGGGGAGCTGTTTTTT	CASSLRSFAGELFF
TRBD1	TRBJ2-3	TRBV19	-	TGTGCCAGTAGTGCTAGAACAACAGGGGCCCGAGGAGATACGCAGTATTTT	CASSARTTGARGDTQYF
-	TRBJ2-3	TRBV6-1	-	TGTGCCAGCAGTGAGCAGCGGGCTACAGATACGCAGTATTTT	CASSEQRATDTQYF
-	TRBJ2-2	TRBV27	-	TGTGCCAGCAGTTTAGTGAGGCGGGACTCCAGATCACGAGGCACCGGGGAGCTGTTTTTT	CASSLVRRDSRSRGTGELFF
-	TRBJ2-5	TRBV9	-	TGTGCCGGCAGCACAGGGATCCAAGAGACCCAGTACTTC	CAGSTGIQETQYF
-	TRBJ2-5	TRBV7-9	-	TGTGCCAGCAGCTTAGCGCAGGGAGAGACCCAGTACTTC	CASSLAQGETQYF
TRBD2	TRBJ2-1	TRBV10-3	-	TGTGCCATAAGTCCCGGGACTAGCGGGGGGCACAATGAGCAGTTCTTC	CAISPGTSGGHNEQFF
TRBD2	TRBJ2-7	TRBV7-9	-	TGTGCCAGCAGCCTCGGCGCTAGCGGGCCGTCCTACGAGCAGTACTTC	CASSLGASGPSYEQYF
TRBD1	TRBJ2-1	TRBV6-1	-	TGTGCCAGCAGTGAAGGACAGGGAACCTACAATGAGCAGTTCTTC	CASSEGQGTYNEQFF
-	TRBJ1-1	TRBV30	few	TGTGCCTACGACGCCGGGGGTAAAGCTTTCTTT	CAYDAGGKAFF
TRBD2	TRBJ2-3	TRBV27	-	TGTGCCAGCAGTTCCCGACTAGCGGGGGCCCGAGATACGCAGTATTTT	CASSSRLAGARDTQYF
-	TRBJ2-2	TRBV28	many	TGTGCCAGCAGCAAGGGGCCCGGGGAGCTGTTTTTT	CASSKGPGELFF
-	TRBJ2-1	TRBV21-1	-	TGTGCCAGCAGCTACCCATCAGCGCGCAATGAGCAGTTCTTC	CASSYPSARNEQFF
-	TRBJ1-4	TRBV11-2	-	TGTGCCAGCAGCATACGCCAGGGTGAAAAACTGTTTTTT	CASSIRQGEKLFF
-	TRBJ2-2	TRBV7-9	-	TGTGCCAGCAGCTCTACAGGCATCAACACCGGGGAGCTGTTTTTT	CASSSTGINTGELFF
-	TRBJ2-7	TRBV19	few	TGTGCCAGTAGTCTAGATTACCGGGACTTCCGGTACTTC	CASSLDYRDFRYF
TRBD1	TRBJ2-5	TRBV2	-	TGTGCCAGCAGTGAAACGTACAGGGGGAACCAAGAGACCCAGTACTTC	CASSETYRGNQETQYF
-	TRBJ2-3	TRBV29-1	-	TGCAGCGCATCCGGGACTCTAAAAACCCTGTGGACAGATACGCAGTATTTT	CSASGTLKTLWTDTQYF
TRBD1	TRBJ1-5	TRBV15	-	TGTGCCACCAGCAGAGGACCCGGGACAGGGGGCGATGGCAATCAGCCCCAGCATTTT	CATSRGPGTGGDGNQPQHF
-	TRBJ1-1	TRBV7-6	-	TGTGCCAGCAGCCCGACTATGAACACTGAAGCTTTCTTT	CASSPTMNTEAFF
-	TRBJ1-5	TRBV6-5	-	TGTGCCACCCAACAGGGTAATCGCAATCAGCCCCAGCATTTT	CATQQGNRNQPQHF
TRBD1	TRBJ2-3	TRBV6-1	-	TGTGCCAGCAGTGAATGGGACAGGGATTCGGATACGCAGTATTTT	CASSEWDRDSDTQYF
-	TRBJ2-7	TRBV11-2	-	TGTGCCAGCAGCCACCGATCGACAGGCTACGAGCAGTACTTC	CASSHRSTGYEQYF